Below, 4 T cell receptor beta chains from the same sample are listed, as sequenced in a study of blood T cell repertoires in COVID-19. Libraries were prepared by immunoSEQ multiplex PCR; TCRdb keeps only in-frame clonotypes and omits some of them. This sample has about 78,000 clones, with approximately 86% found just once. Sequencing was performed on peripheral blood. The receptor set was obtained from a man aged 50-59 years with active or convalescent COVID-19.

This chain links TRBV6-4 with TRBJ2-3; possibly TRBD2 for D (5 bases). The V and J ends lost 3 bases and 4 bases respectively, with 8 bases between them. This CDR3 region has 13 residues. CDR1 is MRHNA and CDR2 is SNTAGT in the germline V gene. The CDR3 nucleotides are TGTGCCAGCAGTGATCAGGAGGCAGATACGCAGTATTTT. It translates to CASSDQEADTQYF.

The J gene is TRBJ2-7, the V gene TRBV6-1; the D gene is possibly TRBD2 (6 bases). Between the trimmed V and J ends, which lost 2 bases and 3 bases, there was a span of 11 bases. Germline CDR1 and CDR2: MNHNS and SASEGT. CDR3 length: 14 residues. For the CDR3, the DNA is TGTGCCAGCAGTGAATCCGGGCGGGGCTACGAGCAGTACTTC. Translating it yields CASSESGRGYEQYF.

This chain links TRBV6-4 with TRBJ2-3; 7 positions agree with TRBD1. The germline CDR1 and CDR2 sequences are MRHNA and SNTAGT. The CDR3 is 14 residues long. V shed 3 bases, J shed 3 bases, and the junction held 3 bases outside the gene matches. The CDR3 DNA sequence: TGTGCCAGCAGTGAGCAGGGACAGACAGATACGCAGTATTTT. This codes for CASSEQGQTDTQYF.

This CDR3 is CASSSQGNKDTQYF. The CDR3 nucleotides are TGCGCCAGCAGCTCACAGGGGAATAAAGATACGCAGTATTTT. The V call is TRBV10-1, the J call TRBJ2-3, with TRBD1 identical over 7 bases. The CDR3 runs to 14 residues. Unmatched junction bases numbered 8, after V lost 6 bases and J lost 5 bases. CDR1 is WNHNN, CDR2 SYGVQD, per germline (reference sequence).